This TCR beta chain was recovered during a study of regulatory T cells in long-lasting Graves disease. As to time point: newly diagnosed GD, antithyroid drugs for less than 3 months. The TCR library was made from RNA extracted from PBMCs. One endocrinology department in Xi'an, China, was where patients came from. Germline V gene sequence: CDR1 LGHDT, CDR2 YNNKEL (reference sequence). V was clipped by 0 bases and J by 6 bases, with 9 bases between them. This CDR3 has 14 residues. Study-level results: For persistent Graves' patients, TCR diversity was lower than for newly diagnosed ones. Persistent disease showed a preference for TRBV28, TRBJ1-2 and TRBJ2-5.

Arm-PCR with iRepertoire HTBI primers amplified the CDR3 regions for these TCR beta libraries. TCRdb redid the calling of the multiplex PCR reads with MiXCR, one entry per CDR3 protein. The table shows about 310,000 distinct CDR3 sequences, with 18% occurring only once. This clonotype was found a few times. Its specificity is unknown. The source was peripheral blood mononuclear cells (PBMCs), collected at new diagnosis, from a patient treated with antithyroid drugs. This sequence was found in a female donor with Graves disease. J is TRBJ1-5 and V is TRBV3-1; D is possibly TRBD1 (5 bases). The chain's CDR3 is CASSQESGSQPQHF. DNA of the CDR3: TGTGCCAGCAGCCAAGAATCAGGGAGTCAGCCCCAGCATTTT.